This T cell receptor beta chain stems from a study of T cells in Graves' hyperthyroidism and ophthalmopathy (dated by TCRdb to about 2019). Context from the whole study: Peripheral blood samples were taken at the time of initial diagnosis, prior to any treatment. TCR V-J signatures able to tell the groups apart were searched for in a discovery cohort of 100 patients, of whom roughly 42 had Graves' ophthalmopathy and about 55 had stable Graves' hyperthyroidism. Whether ophthalmopathy could be predicted prospectively was tested in an independent validation cohort made up of about 20 hyperthyroidism patients plus 17 patients who later progressed to ophthalmopathy. The approximately 90 discovery patients were divided at random into training and test sets in a 7:3 ratio. In addition, the study compared T-cell repertoires in thyroid tissue and in blood from roughly six Graves' hyperthyroidism patients. After sampling, hyperthyroidism patients received methimazole starting at 30 mg daily, and ophthalmopathy patients received high-dose intravenous methylprednisolone. TCR Vbeta CDR3 sequencing of approximately 140 peripheral blood samples (43 ophthalmopathy, about 80 hyperthyroidism and some 17 progressor patients) is reported in the paper. General study outcomes and caveats: Blood samples also contained most of the expanded thyroid clonotypes (frequency above 0.001), which suggests that blood repertoires may reflect thyroid immune responses. A 13 V-J signature model separated ophthalmopathy from stable hyperthyroidism, with just over 85% sensitivity and 81.08% specificity in cross-validation and 80%/75% in testing. No statistical method was used to set the sample size in advance, and investigators knew the group allocation. In validation, the model predicted progression to ophthalmopathy with 65% to 71% sensitivity and roughly 72% specificity, a median of 6.5 months before onset.

Relative to germline, V is 0 bases shorter and J is 3 bases shorter, with 5 bases between their ends. Including cysteine and phenylalanine, the CDR3 has 14 amino acids. Of all the DNA, just the CDR3 is kept, 42 bases in frame from base 1. Looking up the germline V gene (reference sequence) yields CDR1 LNHNV and CDR2 YYDKDF. The TCR beta CDR3 regions were amplified from the RNA transcripts. For the first round of RT-PCR on the TCR CDR3, the HTBI primer set was used together with the Qiagen OneStep RT-PCR kit. Libraries were constructed in a second round of multiplex PCR, after which size selection and purification were performed. Paired-end sequencing of the libraries was performed with 100 bp reads on an Illumina HiSeq2000. Processing in the source paper ran as follows. SOAPnuke was used to process the raw data, with reads discarded if the reads contained adapters or uncalled bases, had a mean Phred below 15, or lacked an exact constant-primer or identifier match. COPE v1.2.5 was used to merge the high-quality paired reads, and each unique nucleotide sequence was defined as a clonotype. MiTCR v1.1 was used to align the clonotypes against IMGT TRBV, TRBD and TRBJ reference segments. Only V-J combinations with frequency above 0.0001, covering 99% to 99.2% of repertoires, were analysed. A TCS score was defined as the ratio of F50 (clonal expansion) to E x V (chaos), with BLOSUM62-based TCRdist applied between CDR3 peptides within each V-J. Welch's t-statistics and random forest reduced 450 to 600 V-J features to 13, which were used in a naive Bayes classifier (R e1071). In-frame beta chains were kept once TCRdb had trimmed the public reads at Q25 with fastp and called clones with MiXCR. Duplicate CDR3 protein sequences are folded into a single record with the most common DNA and genes. V and J calls and clone size were set by TCRdb, not the authors. Within this sample are hundreds of thousands of distinct CDR3 sequences, with about 12% of them counted one time only. The ten largest clones take up 9.2% of the sample.

This clonotype has ten or more counts. Its antigen is currently not known. Base qualities are not at hand, and no much larger clone is one base apart. Graves' hyperthyroidism was defined as stable when no progression to ophthalmopathy occurred over 18 months of follow-up. Hyperthyroidism patients were aged 18 to 65 years and newly diagnosed, with disease duration of less than 2 months. Patients with uncontrolled infections, other autoimmune diseases, pregnancy or lactation were excluded. Diagnoses were based on clinical symptoms, serum thyroxine and TRAb, thyroid ultrasound and orbital computed tomography. PBMCs were isolated from 10 ml of fresh peripheral blood by Ficoll-Paque density gradient centrifugation. Trizol reagent was used to extract total RNA, and RNA quality was then checked on an Agilent 2100 Bioanalyzer.

The source material was blood. The V and J segments used are TRBV15 and TRBJ2-2, with the D gene not clear enough to name. The receptor was derived from a young woman with Graves' hyperthyroidism. The CDR3 here reads CATSRDHDTGELFF. The bases read TGTGCCACCAGCAGAGATCATGACACCGGGGAGCTGTTTTTT.